Each of the 7 T cell receptor beta chains below was sequenced from the same sample in a study of tumor-infiltrating lymphocytes in primary liver carcinoma. With a constant-region primer, TCR beta cDNA was made from roughly 500 ng of total RNA. Amplification in three nested multiplex PCR rounds with slightly modified ARM-PCR gave rise to TCR beta libraries. Each of the first two PCR rounds ran about 9 cycles with TRBV1-TRBV30 forward and C-beta reverse primers. TCRdb used MiXCR to reprocess the multiplex PCR reads, holding one entry per CDR3 protein. The table includes fewer than 350,000 distinct CDR3 sequences, 55% to 65% detected once. Both blood RNA, taken from unsorted whole blood, and germline DNA were extracted. Sequenced: peripheral blood. These TCRs come from a man aged 35-49 years with primary liver carcinoma and hepatitis B virus infection.

CDR3 protein: CAWSYGGRNQPQHF. The CDR3 DNA follows: TGTGCCTGGAGTTATGGGGGGAGGAATCAGCCCCAGCATTTT. The chain couples TRBV30 to TRBJ1-5, with D maybe TRBD1 (5 bases). The V gene's germline CDR1 is GTSNPN and CDR2 SVGIG (reference sequence). V was shortened by 2 bases and J by 4 bases, with 12 bases between the two germline ends. The CDR3 spans 14 residues.

In the case of this clonotype: Here the CDR3 omits its conserved ending phenylalanine or tryptophan, so a read error is the likely source. CDR3 protein: CASGLQQTSGTYNEQFL. CDR3 bases: TGTGCTAGTGGTTTGCAACAGACTAGCGGAACCTACAATGAGCAGTTCTTA. The chain has TRBV12-5 and TRBJ2-1, with TRBD2 identical over 9 bases. Germline V CDR1 and CDR2: LGHNT, FRNRAP. The CDR3 covers 17 residues. V shed 2 bases and J 2 bases; nucleotides not matched to a gene: 7.

This clonotype was counted only a few times. This sequence joins TRBV30 and TRBJ2-1, with TRBD2 matching over 7 bases. CDR3 size: 12 residues. After removal of 0 bases from V and 10 bases from J, the junction contained 3 bases not matched to a gene. The germline V gene has CDR1 GTSNPN and CDR2 SVGIG (reference sequence). CDR3 sequence (DNA): TGTGCCTGGAGTGTACAAGCGGGAGAGCAGTTCTTC. It yields the protein CAWSVQAGEQFF.

CDR3 nucleotide sequence: TGTGCCAGCAGCTTAGGTTGTGAAGGGTCTGCTGGTTACACCTTC. As protein: CASSLGCEGSAGYTF. V gene TRBV11-2 combines with J gene TRBJ1-2; D call uncertain. The CDR3 covers 15 residues. Trimming shortened V by 1 base and J by 11 bases, and 20 bases separated the two germline ends. Germline CDR1 is SGHAT and CDR2 is FQNNGV.

As regards this clonotype: With a much larger clone just one base away, this may be a read error. This sequence joins TRBV6-6 and TRBJ2-5; no reliable D call. Trimming cost V 7 bases and J 5 bases, with 11 bases left between them. The CDR3 is 12 residues long. CDR1 is MNHNY and CDR2 is SVGAGI in the germline V gene (reference sequence). CDR3 nucleotide sequence: TGTGCCAGCAATTATATTATGGAGACCCAGTACTTC. It encodes CASNYIMETQYF.

This clonotype was detected many times. The genes are TRBV4-3 and TRBJ1-2, with unresolved D. The CDR3 sequence is 16 residues long. The V gene's germline CDR1 is LGHNA and CDR2 YSLEER. Trimming cost V 7 bases and J 3 bases, with 21 bases left between them. CDR3 bases: TGCGCCAGCACTCCTGAGTATGCGCTTCGCTACTATGGCTACACCTTC. Its translation is CASTPEYALRYYGYTF.

This clonotype showed up just a few times. The V call is TRBV5-4, the J call TRBJ2-1; 8 bases are shared with TRBD1. After removal of 7 bases from V and 3 bases from J, the junction contained 6 bases not matched to a gene. CDR3 length equals 14 residues. From germline, CDR1 is SGHNT and CDR2 YYREEE (reference sequence). In nucleotides, the CDR3 is TGTGCCAGCGCCGGGACAGGAGGCTACAATGAGCAGTTCTTC. Protein product: CASAGTGGYNEQFF.